A single sample gave rise to the 28 T cell receptor beta chains below, sequenced in a study of T cell repertoires in cytomegalovirus infection. Their cognate antigens are unknown. Each CDR3 protein gets one entry after TCRdb re-called the reads with MiXCR. The table lists some 320,000 distinct CDR3 sequences, around 29% of them singletons. The source material was cultured PBMCs, sampled from culture after CMV antigen stimulation. The receptors here all came from a human donor in good health (CMV status not recorded). Some clones in this sample may be carry-over from other donors' samples.

This chain uses TRBV12-3 or TRBV12-4 with TRBJ2-7; a weak D match, TRBD2 (6 bases). The length of the CDR3 is 14 residues. Trimming left V 3 bases short and J 5 bases short, with 14 bases between. Here the CDR3 reads CASSFDSTGDEQYF. For the CDR3, the DNA is TGTGCCAGCAGTTTTGACTCAACGGGGGACGAGCAGTACTTC.

This clonotype was recorded many times. The chain combines TRBV7-2 with TRBJ1-5; TRBD1 might be the D (5 bases). This CDR3 has 16 residues. The germline V gene encodes CDR1 SGHTA and CDR2 FQGNSA. V was pared by 4 bases and J by 4 bases, with 17 bases between. CDR3: CASSYRWGGSNQPQHF. The CDR3 DNA follows: TGTGCCAGCAGCTACCGATGGGGGGGGAGTAATCAGCCCCAGCATTTT.

This rearrangement joins TRBV29-1 to TRBJ2-7; the match to TRBD1 covers 10 bases. The CDR3 loop spans 14 amino acids. The germline V gene encodes CDR1 SQVTM and CDR2 ANQGSEA. V lost 4 bases to trimming and J lost 3 bases; unmatched junction nucleotides: 6. Here the CDR3 DNA reads TGCAGCGTTGCAACCGGGACAGGGGTCTACGAGCAGTACTTC. It translates to CSVATGTGVYEQYF.

This clonotype was observed a handful of times. The chain combines TRBV6-1 with TRBJ2-2, with D uncertain. With 0 bases removed from V and 7 bases from J, the gap between germline ends came to 9 bases. The germline V gene encodes CDR1 MNHNS and CDR2 SASEGT. CDR3 size: 14 residues. The CDR3 spells CASSEARVIGELFF. CDR3 nucleotides: TGTGCCAGCAGTGAAGCAAGGGTGATCGGGGAGCTGTTTTTT.

This clonotype appeared many times. The chain couples TRBV11-2 to TRBJ1-1, with TRBD1 matching over 7 bases. Trimming took 1 base from V and 14 from J; bases not matched to a gene: 7. The CDR3 contains 12 residues. Looked up from germline, CDR1 is SGHAT and CDR2 is FQNNGV. The CDR3 loop is CASSLVGGGGFF. The CDR3 DNA reads as TGTGCCAGCAGCTTAGTCGGAGGGGGCGGATTCTTT. Looking up the rest from reference TRBV11-2 and TRBJ1-1 gives the full variable domain: EAGVAQSPRYKIIEKRQSVAFWCNPISGHATLYWYQQILGQGPKLLIQFQNNGVVDDSQLPKDRFSAERLKGVDSTLKIQPAKLEDSAVYLCASSLVGGGGFFGQGTRLTVV.

This clonotype was counted between two and nine times. The conserved phenylalanine or tryptophan is not found at the CDR3 terminus, so this likely reflects a read error. The DNA is omitted, as the CDR3 cannot be located on it reliably, and the CDR3 follows TCRdb's listing. The V call is TRBV11-2, the J call TRBJ2-1; the table's D call, TRBD1, was not checked against the DNA. Germline V gene sequence: CDR1 SGHAT, CDR2 FQNNGV. From its first to its last residue, the CDR3 has 12 amino acids. CDR3 region: CASSSTSDRIYY.

The rearrangement joins TRBV7-8 to TRBJ1-1; 7 positions agree with TRBD1. CDR3 size: 14 residues. Germline CDR1 is SGHVS and CDR2 is FQNEAQ. V gave up 3 bases and J gave up 5 bases; unmatched junction bases: 6. CDR3 loop: CASSFLTGTTEAFF. The DNA of the CDR3 is TGTGCCAGCAGCTTCTTGACAGGGACGACTGAAGCTTTCTTT.

This clonotype was observed a handful of times. The gene calls are TRBV11-2 and TRBJ2-3, with 7 positions matching TRBD2. CDR1 is SGHAT and CDR2 is FQNNGV in the germline V gene. V lost 0 bases, J lost 1 base, and 7 bases stayed unmatched. This CDR3 spans 17 amino acids. The DNA of the CDR3 is TGTGCCAGCAGCTTAGATCTCGGCGGGGGTGGCACAGATACGCAGTATTTT. Protein product: CASSLDLGGGGTDTQYF.

This clonotype has a handful of counts. The rearrangement uses TRBV7-2 and TRBJ1-4; no clear D gene. The CDR3 extends over 14 amino acids. In germline, CDR1 is SGHTA, CDR2 FQGNSA. The germline V and J ends were trimmed by 4 bases and 4 bases, with 10 bases remaining between them. This CDR3 reads CASSSDTDNEKLFF. DNA for the CDR3: TGTGCCAGCAGCTCCGACACGGATAATGAAAAACTGTTTTTT.

This clonotype was counted a few times. The DNA for the CDR3 is TGTGCCAGCAGCTTTTCGTCCTCTCTAGCGCTCCTCTACAATGAGCAGTTCTTC. It specifies CASSFSSSLALLYNEQFF. The chain is built from TRBV7-8 and TRBJ2-1; perhaps TRBD2 as D (6 bases). The CDR3 contains 18 residues. The germline gives CDR1 SGHVS, CDR2 FQNEAQ. The germline V and J ends were trimmed by 3 bases and 3 bases, with 21 bases remaining between them.

This clonotype was detected only a few times. This rearrangement joins TRBV6-5 to TRBJ1-5; D is undetermined. V was cut by 2 bases and J by 1 base, with 3 bases left in between. This CDR3 contains 13 residues. Germline assignment: CDR1 MNHEY and CDR2 SVGAGI. The CDR3 loop reads CASSYGSNQPQHF. The CDR3 DNA reads as TGTGCCAGCAGTTACGGGAGCAATCAGCCCCAGCATTTT.

The V gene is TRBV5-8, the J gene TRBJ2-7, with 9 bases identical to TRBD2. The CDR3 runs 17 residues. Germline V lookup: CDR1 SGHTS, CDR2 YDEGEE. Losses at the gene ends were 0 bases for V and 1 base for J; bases not matched to a gene: 8. The CDR3 sequence is CASSLALGLAGSYEQYF. DNA of the CDR3: TGTGCCAGCAGCTTGGCCCTAGGTCTAGCGGGGTCCTACGAGCAGTACTTC.

In its sample, this clonotype was seen a few times. V gene TRBV7-6 combines with J gene TRBJ2-7, with a weak D call TRBD1 (5 bases). The V gene lost 1 base and the J gene lost 0 bases, with 13 bases spanning the gap. The CDR3 is 16 residues long. CDR1 and CDR2 (germline): SGHVS, FNYEAQ. CDR3 in DNA: TGTGCCAGCAGCTTAGGTGGGGCCCTAACCTCCTACGAGCAGTACTTC. It yields the protein CASSLGGALTSYEQYF.

The chain carries TRBV24-1 and TRBJ2-1, with D possibly matching TRBD1 (6 bases). CDR1 and CDR2 (germline): KGHDR, SFDVKD. V lost 0 bases to trimming and J lost 8 bases, with 16 bases between them. The CDR3 runs to 16 residues. CDR3 residues: CATSDLGTTTGDEQFF. The CDR3 DNA follows: TGTGCCACCAGTGATTTGGGGACAACAACTGGGGATGAGCAGTTCTTC.

The CDR3 region is CASSPWGRSNYNSPLHF. In DNA, the CDR3 is TGTGCCAGCAGCCCGTGGGGAAGGTCCAACTATAATTCACCCCTCCACTTT. The chain carries TRBV28 and TRBJ1-6, with unresolved D. The V gene lost 6 bases and the J gene lost 3 bases, with 18 bases spanning the gap. The CDR3 has 17 amino acids. Germline loops: CDR1 MDHEN, CDR2 SYDVKM.

This chain connects TRBV11-2 to TRBJ2-1, with 7 nucleotides matching TRBD1. Germline trimming cut 0 bases from V and 4 bases from J; bases unmatched to any gene: 6. This CDR3 has 16 amino acids. Germline V gene lookup returns CDR1 SGHAT and CDR2 FQNNGV. Written as DNA, the CDR3 is TGTGCCAGCAGCTTAGAAGAGACAGGGTTTTACAATGAGCAGTTCTTC. Residues: CASSLEETGFYNEQFF. The full variable domain, its missing parts supplied by reference TRBV11-2 and TRBJ2-1, is EAGVAQSPRYKIIEKRQSVAFWCNPISGHATLYWYQQILGQGPKLLIQFQNNGVVDDSQLPKDRFSAERLKGVDSTLKIQPAKLEDSAVYLCASSLEETGFYNEQFFGPGTRLTVL.

The CDR3 loop reads CSAPGGTLTDTQYF. CDR3 nucleotide sequence: TGCAGTGCTCCCGGCGGGACCCTCACAGATACGCAGTATTTT. V usage is TRBV20-1 and J usage is TRBJ2-3; D is perhaps TRBD2 (6 bases). Trimming took 5 bases from V and 2 from J, leaving 14 bases between them. The CDR3 loop spans 14 amino acids. Looked up from germline, CDR1 is DFQATT and CDR2 is SNEGSKA (reference sequence).

This clonotype counts as medium-sized (0.01 to 0.1%). The rearrangement joins TRBV7-2 to TRBJ2-3, with D possibly being TRBD2 (6 bases). Germline V gene lookup returns CDR1 SGHTA and CDR2 FQGNSA. The CDR3 runs to 17 residues. Trimming took off 5 bases at V and 0 bases at J, with 18 bases between the two ends. The chain's CDR3 is CASSPHPAGFSTDTQYF. CDR3 coding DNA: TGTGCCAGCAGCCCTCATCCAGCGGGCTTCAGCACAGATACGCAGTATTTT.

This clonotype was detected many times. This rearrangement joins TRBV6-1 to TRBJ1-1; D is perhaps TRBD1 (6 bases). Per germline, CDR1 MNHNS and CDR2 SASEGT. The CDR3 is made up of 14 amino acids. The V and J ends lost 7 bases and 1 base respectively, with 13 bases between them. The CDR3 loop is CASKWPGANTEAFF. The CDR3 DNA reads as TGTGCCAGCAAGTGGCCAGGGGCGAACACTGAAGCTTTCTTT.

This rearrangement joins TRBV2 to TRBJ1-5; perhaps TRBD1 as D (5 bases). The CDR3 runs to 13 residues. Trimming pared 6 bases from V and 5 bases from J, leaving 11 bases between. The germline gives CDR1 SNHLY, CDR2 FYNNEI. The CDR3 coding sequence is TGTGCCAGCAGCGACAGTCCGGATCAGCCCCAGCATTTT. This encodes CASSDSPDQPQHF.

This clonotype was recorded at least ten times. The chain has TRBV3-1 and TRBJ1-1; 8 nucleotides line up with TRBD1. J lost 1 base, V lost 2 bases, and 3 bases had no gene match. CDR1 and CDR2 (germline): LGHDT, YNNKEL (reference sequence). CDR3 length: 15 amino acids. Here the CDR3 reads CASSQYGTGNTEAFF. The CDR3 nucleotides are TGTGCCAGCAGCCAATACGGGACAGGGAACACTGAAGCTTTCTTT.

DNA for the CDR3: TGTGCCAGCAGTCCTCAGGGCAAAGAGACCCAGTACTTC. This encodes CASSPQGKETQYF. The rearrangement uses TRBV25-1 and TRBJ2-5; perhaps TRBD1 as D (5 bases). The CDR3 spans 13 residues. Trimming pared 5 bases from V and 3 bases from J, leaving 10 bases between. Per germline, CDR1 MGHDK and CDR2 SYGVNS. Full variable domain (missing parts from reference TRBV25-1 and TRBJ2-5): EADIYQTPRYLVIGTGKKITLECSQTMGHDKMYWYQQDPGMELHLIHYSYGVNSTEKGDLSSESTVSRIRTEHFPLTLESARPSHTSQYLCASSPQGKETQYFGPGTRLLVL.

This clonotype was counted only a few times. The chain links TRBV7-9 to TRBJ1-5; D call uncertain. Germline V CDR1 and CDR2: SEHNR, FQNEAQ (reference sequence). The CDR3 has 17 amino acids. The germline V and J ends were trimmed by 1 base and 1 base, with 14 bases remaining between them. This CDR3 reads CASSLGSTAESNQPQHF. CDR3 DNA sequence: TGTGCCAGCAGCTTAGGTTCTACGGCGGAGAGCAATCAGCCCCAGCATTTT.

This chain links TRBV6-1 with TRBJ1-4, with D perhaps matching TRBD1 (5 bases). Germline lookup yields CDR1 MNHNS and CDR2 SASEGT. Trimming stripped 0 bases from V and 3 bases from J, with 11 bases between. The CDR3 is 16 amino acids. CDR3 bases: TGTGCCAGCAGTGAAGCTTACGGGGCCTCTAATGAAAAACTGTTTTTT. Protein product: CASSEAYGASNEKLFF.

The chain links TRBV6-1 to TRBJ1-1, with no clear D. CDR1 is MNHNS and CDR2 is SASEGT in the germline V gene. There are 14 residues in the CDR3. With 2 bases removed from V and 0 bases from J, the gap between germline ends came to 7 bases. For the CDR3, the DNA is TGTGCCAGCAGTGAAATCTTCATGAACACTGAAGCTTTCTTT. It yields the protein CASSEIFMNTEAFF.

In its sample, this clonotype was seen many times. The chain carries TRBV10-3 and TRBJ2-1; 8 bases line up with TRBD1. Per the germline V gene, CDR1 is ENHRY and CDR2 is SYGVKD. With V trimmed by 11 bases and J by 0 bases, 3 bases remained unmatched. The CDR3 is made up of 13 amino acids. The CDR3 nucleotides read TGTGCCGCCACAGGGGGCTCCTACAATGAGCAGTTCTTC. Protein product: CAATGGSYNEQFF.

V is TRBV18 and J is TRBJ1-1; no clear D. The CDR3 consists of 16 residues. Germline-derived CDR1 and CDR2 are KGHSH and LQKENI. V was trimmed by 2 bases and J by 0 bases, leaving 13 bases between them. DNA for the CDR3: TGTGCCAGCTCACCAGGCGGATTGAGGATGAACACTGAAGCTTTCTTT. Amino acids: CASSPGGLRMNTEAFF. Variable domain in full (rest from reference TRBV18 and TRBJ1-1): NAGVMQNPRHLVRRRGQEARLRCSPMKGHSHVYWYRQLPEEGLKFMVYLQKENIIDESGMPKERFSAEFPKEGPSILRIQQVVRGDSAAYFCASSPGGLRMNTEAFFGQGTRLTVV.

This clonotype was observed a few times. This rearrangement joins TRBV6-1 to TRBJ1-5; D not certain. Germline V gene lookup returns CDR1 MNHNS and CDR2 SASEGT. The CDR3 sequence is 15 residues long. Trimming shortened V by 2 bases and J by 11 bases, and 19 bases separated the two germline ends. CDR3 bases: TGTGCCAGCAGTGAAAGCGGTCCCGCCCTTTTGGCCCAGCATTTT. Translated, it gives CASSESGPALLAQHF.